The clone carrying this T cell receptor (beta chain) was counted ten times or more. What it binds is not known. Only healthy Caucasians were enrolled as donors. This sample stems from a study of identical twins. Deletions cut 7 bases from V and 6 bases from J, with 21 bases between. The CDR3 is 15 amino acids. Germline V gives CDR1 SGHRS, CDR2 YFSETQ. TCRdb called the 5' RACE reads again in MiXCR, with one record for every CDR3 protein. The profile covers around 250,000 distinct CDR3 sequences, with approximately 12% appearing a single time and more than 3.5% taken by the ten largest. General study findings and limits: Cord blood beta clonotypes that were abundant carried fewer insertions, and memory repertoires showed no such trend.

These data are also associated with another study on yellow fever vaccine responses in identical twins.

Sequenced: memory (CD45RO+) T cells sorted from blood. The clonotype originates from a woman between 18 and 29 years old in good health. V and J are TRBV5-1 and TRBJ2-3, with TRBD2 as a possible D gene (6 bases). The CDR3 DNA is TGCGCCAGCGGGGTTTCTGGGGACTTCGCGGATACGCAGTATTTT. Its translation is CASGVSGDFADTQYF.